Each of the 17 T cell receptor beta chains below was sequenced from the same sample in a study of early T cells in non-severe SARS-CoV-2 infection (dated by TCRdb to the early 2020s). The method was 5' RACE. Sequencing instrument: NextSeq 500. Through fastp at Q25 and MiXCR, TCRdb rebuilt clones from the public reads, retaining in-frame beta chains. Each entry merges the rows of one CDR3 protein and shows their most common DNA and genes. The sample table lists around 70,000 distinct CDR3 sequences, 12% of them with a count of one. 3.9% of the sample goes to the ten largest clones. The sequencing input was whole blood. The receptors here all came from an adult who was a healthcare worker with PCR-confirmed SARS-CoV-2 infection or an uninfected control (not recorded which).

This clonotype appeared many times. The rearrangement joins TRBV20-1 to TRBJ2-4, with 7 bases that match TRBD2. The CDR3 is made up of 15 amino acids. V gave up 6 bases and J gave up 0 bases; unmatched junction bases: 8. Germline lookup yields CDR1 DFQATT and CDR2 SNEGSKA (reference sequence). The CDR3 region is CSAPSGRKAKNIQYF. The CDR3 DNA is TGCAGTGCCCCCTCCGGGAGGAAAGCCAAAAACATTCAGTACTTC.

There are a few counts of this clonotype. V gene TRBV29-1 combines with J gene TRBJ1-1; D call uncertain. This CDR3 comprises 12 residues. The ends were cut back, 7 bases at V and 1 base at J, with 10 bases in the middle. Germline V gives CDR1 SQVTM, CDR2 ANQGSEA. The CDR3 region is CSAGRQNTEAFF. CDR3 coding DNA: TGCAGCGCCGGTCGACAGAACACTGAAGCTTTCTTT.

This clonotype was seen more than once but under ten times. The genes are TRBV9 and TRBJ2-1; D uncertain. CDR3 size: 14 residues. Deletions cut 2 bases from V and 2 bases from J, with 8 bases between. Germline V lookup: CDR1 SGDLS, CDR2 YYNGEE. CDR3 sequence: CASSVTDTYNEQFF. In nucleotides, the CDR3 is TGTGCCAGCAGCGTGACCGATACCTACAATGAGCAGTTCTTC.

In this sample, this clonotype turned up a few times. This rearrangement joins TRBV5-1 to TRBJ2-3; D remains ambiguous. Trimming shortened V by 2 bases and J by 1 base, and 5 bases separated the two germline ends. The CDR3 is 13 residues long. Per germline, CDR1 SGHRS and CDR2 YFSETQ. In DNA form, the CDR3 reads TGCGCCAGCAGCTTTGAGGGCACAGATACGCAGTATTTT. Its protein product is CASSFEGTDTQYF.

This clonotype came up many times. The chain links TRBV20-1 to TRBJ1-1; the D gene is possibly TRBD1 (6 bases). V was trimmed by 5 bases and J by 0 bases, leaving 13 bases between them. The CDR3 length is 14 residues. From germline, CDR1 is DFQATT and CDR2 SNEGSKA (reference sequence). CDR3 protein: CSAQGGNMNTEAFF. The DNA for the CDR3 is TGCAGTGCTCAAGGGGGAAATATGAACACTGAAGCTTTCTTT.

The table lists this clonotype with a few counts. This chain links TRBV20-1 with TRBJ2-2, with 7 bases that match TRBD1. V shed 4 bases, J shed 3 bases, and the junction held 5 bases outside the gene matches. Looked up from germline, CDR1 is DFQATT and CDR2 is SNEGSKA (reference sequence). The length of the CDR3 is 14 residues. The CDR3 nucleotides read TGCAGTGCTACCCGACAGGGAGACACCGGGGAGCTGTTTTTT. It yields the protein CSATRQGDTGELFF.

This clonotype was seen only once. This likely comes from a read error, as the CDR3 has no conserved phenylalanine or tryptophan at its end. The V call is TRBV7-2, the J call TRBJ2-3, with TRBD2 as a possible D gene (5 bases). The germline V gene has CDR1 SGHTA and CDR2 FQGNSA. V was clipped by 5 bases and J by 4 bases, with 13 bases between them. The CDR3 sequence is 14 residues long. The CDR3 loop reads CASSTMRAADTQYL. CDR3 DNA sequence: TGTGCCAGCAGCACGATGAGGGCCGCAGATACGCAGTATTTA.

This chain connects TRBV12-3 or TRBV12-4 to TRBJ2-1; 10 positions agree with TRBD2. This CDR3 comprises 17 residues. V shed 6 bases and J 2 bases; nucleotides not matched to a gene: 10. The CDR3 here is CASSSSSGRQAYNEQFF. CDR3 bases: TGTGCCAGCAGCTCAAGTAGCGGGAGGCAAGCCTACAATGAGCAGTTCTTC.

This chain joins TRBV20-1 and TRBJ1-5, with a possible D match to TRBD1 (6 bases). V dropped 5 bases and J dropped 5 bases, with 13 bases sitting between them. Per germline, CDR1 DFQATT and CDR2 SNEGSKA (reference sequence). The CDR3 totals 13 residues. The CDR3 protein is CSALAGDYQPQHF. CDR3 nucleotide sequence: TGCAGTGCTTTGGCAGGGGATTATCAGCCCCAGCATTTT.

This clonotype has a count of ten or more. V gene TRBV10-2 combines with J gene TRBJ1-4; possible D gene TRBD1, 6 bases. Trimming removed 6 bases from V and 8 bases from J, with 13 bases in between. The V gene's germline CDR1 is WSHSY and CDR2 SAAADI. The CDR3 sequence is 13 residues long. CDR3 loop: CASRSGVEEKLFF. The CDR3 bases are TGCGCCAGCAGATCAGGGGTTGAAGAAAAACTGTTTTTT.

This clonotype was observed at least ten times. This rearrangement joins TRBV27 to TRBJ2-1, with D tentatively TRBD2 (5 bases). The CDR3 is made up of 15 amino acids. CDR1 is MNHEY and CDR2 is SMNVEV in the germline V gene (reference sequence). The V end lost 3 bases, the J end lost 6 bases, and 15 bases lay between the germline ends. The CDR3 sequence is CASSFGPEVFNEQFF. CDR3 bases: TGTGCCAGCAGTTTTGGCCCGGAGGTGTTCAATGAGCAGTTCTTC.

The table lists this clonotype with a few counts. This chain uses TRBV30 with TRBJ2-1; TRBD2 matches 7 bases. Looked up from germline, CDR1 is GTSNPN and CDR2 is SVGIG (reference sequence). Unmatched junction bases numbered 8, after V lost 5 bases and J lost 10 bases. This CDR3 contains 12 residues. Here the CDR3 DNA reads TGTGCCTGGGGGGGGGAGATTCCGGAGCAGTTCTTC. Protein product: CAWGGEIPEQFF.

The table lists this clonotype with many counts. The genes are TRBV29-1 and TRBJ1-4, with TRBD1 as a possible D gene (5 bases). V was shortened by 3 bases and J by 5 bases, with 10 bases between the two germline ends. The V gene's germline CDR1 is SQVTM and CDR2 ANQGSEA. The CDR3 spans 13 residues. CDR3 sequence: CSVDGGENEKLFF. DNA of the CDR3: TGCAGCGTTGACGGGGGGGAGAATGAAAAACTGTTTTTT.

The CDR3 here is CASSVAISPGYNEQFF. As DNA, the CDR3 is TGTGCCAGCAGCGTAGCCATCTCCCCCGGGTACAATGAGCAGTTCTTC. The chain uses TRBV9 and TRBJ2-1; D gene uncertain. Trimming left V 0 bases short and J 4 bases short, with 14 bases between. The CDR3 has 16 amino acids. Germline V lookup: CDR1 SGDLS, CDR2 YYNGEE. The variable domain in full, completed from reference TRBV9 and TRBJ2-1, reads DSGVTQTPKHLITATGQRVTLRCSPRSGDLSVYWYQQSLDQGLQFLIQYYNGEERAKGNILERFSAQQFPDLHSELNLSSLELGDSALYFCASSVAISPGYNEQFFGPGTRLTVL.

This clonotype was observed a few times. V gene TRBV29-1 combines with J gene TRBJ2-1; 14 positions match TRBD2. From germline, CDR1 is SQVTM and CDR2 ANQGSEA. This CDR3 contains 14 residues. V shed 3 bases, J shed 7 bases, and the junction held 2 bases outside the gene matches. CDR3 loop: CSVDGLAGGNEQFF. CDR3 coding DNA: TGCAGCGTTGACGGACTAGCGGGAGGAAATGAGCAGTTCTTC.

As concerns this clonotype: This may be a read error: a much more frequent sequence differs by one nucleotide. V and J are TRBV7-6 and TRBJ2-5; 7 nucleotides agree with TRBD2. The CDR3 sequence is 15 residues long. CDR1 and CDR2 (germline): SGHVS, FNYEAQ. V gave up 6 bases and J gave up 7 bases; unmatched junction bases: 14. CDR3 region: CASRHRTSGTGTQYF. The CDR3 region has the DNA TGTGCCAGCAGACATCGGACTAGTGGGACCGGGACCCAGTACTTC.

This clonotype was counted many times. The V and J genes are TRBV7-9 and TRBJ1-1; maybe TRBD1 (5 bases). The CDR3 has 13 amino acids. The V and J ends lost 5 bases and 4 bases respectively, with 11 bases between them. Germline V gene sequence: CDR1 SEHNR, CDR2 FQNEAQ (reference sequence). The CDR3 here is CASSPAGGTEAFF. Written as DNA, the CDR3 is TGTGCCAGCAGCCCCGCCGGGGGCACTGAAGCTTTCTTT.